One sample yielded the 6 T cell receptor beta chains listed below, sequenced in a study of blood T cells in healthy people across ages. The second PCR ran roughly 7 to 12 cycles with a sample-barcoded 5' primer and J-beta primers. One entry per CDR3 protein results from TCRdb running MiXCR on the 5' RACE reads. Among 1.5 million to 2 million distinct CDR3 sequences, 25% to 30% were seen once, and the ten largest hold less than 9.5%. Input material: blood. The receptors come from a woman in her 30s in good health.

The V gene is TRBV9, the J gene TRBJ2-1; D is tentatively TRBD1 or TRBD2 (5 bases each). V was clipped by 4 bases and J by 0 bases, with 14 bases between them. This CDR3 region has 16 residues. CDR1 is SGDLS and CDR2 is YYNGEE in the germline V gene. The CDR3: CASSPGTLSSYNEQFF. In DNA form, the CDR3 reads TGTGCCAGCAGCCCCGGGACGTTGAGCTCCTACAATGAGCAGTTCTTC.

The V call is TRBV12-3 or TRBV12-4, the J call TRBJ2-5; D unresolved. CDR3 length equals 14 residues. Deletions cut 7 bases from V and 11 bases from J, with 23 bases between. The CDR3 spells CASTLTRGSNEQYF. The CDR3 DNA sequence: TGTGCCAGCACCCTGACGAGAGGAAGCAATGAGCAGTACTTC.

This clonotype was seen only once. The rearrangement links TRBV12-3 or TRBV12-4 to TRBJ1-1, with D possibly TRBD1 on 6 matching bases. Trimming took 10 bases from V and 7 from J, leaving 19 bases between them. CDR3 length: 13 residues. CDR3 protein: CATRLQGFGEAFF. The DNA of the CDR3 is TGTGCCACCAGATTACAGGGTTTCGGTGAAGCTTTCTTT.

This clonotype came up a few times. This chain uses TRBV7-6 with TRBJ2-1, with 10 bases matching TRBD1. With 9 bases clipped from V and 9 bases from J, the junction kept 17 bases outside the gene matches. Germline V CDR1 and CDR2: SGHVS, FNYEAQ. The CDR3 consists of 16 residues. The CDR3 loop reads CASTSGTGVELREQFF. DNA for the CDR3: TGTGCCAGTACCTCCGGGACAGGGGTCGAGTTACGTGAGCAGTTCTTC.

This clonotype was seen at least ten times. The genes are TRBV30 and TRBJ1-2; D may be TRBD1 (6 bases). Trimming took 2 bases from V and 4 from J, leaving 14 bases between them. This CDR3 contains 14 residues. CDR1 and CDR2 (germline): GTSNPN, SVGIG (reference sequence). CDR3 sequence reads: CAWSTGGSSYGYTF. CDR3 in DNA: TGTGCCTGGAGTACGGGGGGCTCATCCTATGGCTACACCTTC.

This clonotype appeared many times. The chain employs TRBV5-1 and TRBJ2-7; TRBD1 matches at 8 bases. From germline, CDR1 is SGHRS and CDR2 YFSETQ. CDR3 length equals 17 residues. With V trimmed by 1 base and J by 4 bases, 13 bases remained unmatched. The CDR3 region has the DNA TGCGCCAGCAGCTTGCAAACCCCCGGGACAGGATTATACGAGCAGTACTTC. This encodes CASSLQTPGTGLYEQYF.